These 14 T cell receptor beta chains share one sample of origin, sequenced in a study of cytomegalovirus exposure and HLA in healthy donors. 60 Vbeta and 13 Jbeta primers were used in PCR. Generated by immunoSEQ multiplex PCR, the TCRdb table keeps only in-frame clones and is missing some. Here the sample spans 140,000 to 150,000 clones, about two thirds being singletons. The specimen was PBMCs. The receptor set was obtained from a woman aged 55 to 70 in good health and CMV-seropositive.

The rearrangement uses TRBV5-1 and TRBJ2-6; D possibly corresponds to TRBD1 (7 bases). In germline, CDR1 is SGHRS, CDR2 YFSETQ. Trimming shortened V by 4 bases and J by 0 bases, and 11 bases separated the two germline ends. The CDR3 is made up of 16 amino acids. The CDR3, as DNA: TGCGCCAGCAGCCAGGGGGGCTTCTCTGGGGCCAACGTCCTGACTTTC. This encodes CASSQGGFSGANVLTF.

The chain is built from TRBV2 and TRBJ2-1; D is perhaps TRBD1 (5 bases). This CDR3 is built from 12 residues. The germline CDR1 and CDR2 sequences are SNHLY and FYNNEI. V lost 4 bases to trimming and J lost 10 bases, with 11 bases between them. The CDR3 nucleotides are TGTGCCAGCAGTGTAGGGGCGTGGGAGCAGTTCTTC. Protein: CASSVGAWEQFF. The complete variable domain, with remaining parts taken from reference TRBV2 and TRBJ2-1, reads EPEVTQTPSHQVTQMGQEVILRCVPISNHLYFYWYRQILGQKVEFLVSFYNNEISEKSEIFDDQFSVERPDGSNFTLKIRSTKLEDSAMYFCASSVGAWEQFFGPGTRLTVL.

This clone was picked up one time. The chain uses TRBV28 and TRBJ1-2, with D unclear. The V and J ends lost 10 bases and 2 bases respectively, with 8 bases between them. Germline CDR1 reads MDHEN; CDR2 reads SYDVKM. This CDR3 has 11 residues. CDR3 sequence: CATQRNYGYTF. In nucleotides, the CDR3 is TGTGCCACTCAACGGAACTATGGCTACACCTTC.

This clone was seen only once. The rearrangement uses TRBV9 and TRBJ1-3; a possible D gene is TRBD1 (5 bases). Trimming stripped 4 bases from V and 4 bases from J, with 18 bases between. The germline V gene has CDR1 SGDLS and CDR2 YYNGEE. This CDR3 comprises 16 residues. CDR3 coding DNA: TGTGCCAGCAGCCCCCGTGGGCAGGGCCCAGGAAACACCATATATTTT. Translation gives CASSPRGQGPGNTIYF.

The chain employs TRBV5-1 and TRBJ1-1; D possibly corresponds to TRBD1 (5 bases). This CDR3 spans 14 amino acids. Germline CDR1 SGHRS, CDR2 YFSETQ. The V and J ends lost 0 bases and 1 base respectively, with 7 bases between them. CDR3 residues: CASSLATANTEAFF. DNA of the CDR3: TGCGCCAGCAGCTTGGCGACAGCGAACACTGAAGCTTTCTTT.

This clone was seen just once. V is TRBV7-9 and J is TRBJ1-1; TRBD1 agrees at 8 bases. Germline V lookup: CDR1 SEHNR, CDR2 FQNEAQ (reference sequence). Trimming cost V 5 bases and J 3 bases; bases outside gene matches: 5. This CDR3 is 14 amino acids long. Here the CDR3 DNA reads TGTGCCAGCAGCACCGGGACAGGCTACACTGAAGCTTTCTTT. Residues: CASSTGTGYTEAFF.

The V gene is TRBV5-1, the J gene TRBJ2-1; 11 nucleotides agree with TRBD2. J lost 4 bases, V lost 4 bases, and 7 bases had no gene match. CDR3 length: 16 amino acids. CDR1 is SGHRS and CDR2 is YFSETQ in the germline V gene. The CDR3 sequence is CASSAGGTSGYNEQFF. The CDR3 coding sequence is TGCGCCAGCAGCGCGGGCGGGACTAGCGGTTACAATGAGCAGTTCTTC.

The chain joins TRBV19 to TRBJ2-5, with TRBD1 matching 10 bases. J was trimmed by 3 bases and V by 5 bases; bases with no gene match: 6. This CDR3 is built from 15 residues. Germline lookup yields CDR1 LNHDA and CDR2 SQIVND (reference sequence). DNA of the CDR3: TGTGCCAGTAGTTTGGGACAGGGGAAGGAAGAGACCCAGTACTTC. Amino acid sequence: CASSLGQGKEETQYF.

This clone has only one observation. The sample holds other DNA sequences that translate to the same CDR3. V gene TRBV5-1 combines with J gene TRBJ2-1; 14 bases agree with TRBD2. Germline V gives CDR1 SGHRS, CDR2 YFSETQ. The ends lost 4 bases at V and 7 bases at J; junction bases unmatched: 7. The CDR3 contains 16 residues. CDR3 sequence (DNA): TGCGCCAGCAGCATTCCGGGACTAGCGGGAGTAAATGAGCAGTTCTTC. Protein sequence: CASSIPGLAGVNEQFF.

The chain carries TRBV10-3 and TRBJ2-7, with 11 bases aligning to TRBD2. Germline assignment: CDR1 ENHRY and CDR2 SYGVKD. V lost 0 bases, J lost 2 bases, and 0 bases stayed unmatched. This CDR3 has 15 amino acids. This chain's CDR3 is CAISESTSGTYEQYF. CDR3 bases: TGTGCCATCAGTGAGTCGACTAGCGGGACCTACGAGCAGTACTTC.

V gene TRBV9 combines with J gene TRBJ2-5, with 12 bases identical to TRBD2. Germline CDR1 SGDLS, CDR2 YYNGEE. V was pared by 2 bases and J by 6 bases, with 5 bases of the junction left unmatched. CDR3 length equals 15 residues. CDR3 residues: CASSVLAGGPQTQYF. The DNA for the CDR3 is TGTGCCAGCAGCGTCCTAGCGGGAGGGCCTCAGACCCAGTACTTC. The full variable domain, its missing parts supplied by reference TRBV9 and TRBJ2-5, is DSGVTQTPKHLITATGQRVTLRCSPRSGDLSVYWYQQSLDQGLQFLIQYYNGEERAKGNILERFSAQQFPDLHSELNLSSLELGDSALYFCASSVLAGGPQTQYFGPGTRLLVL.

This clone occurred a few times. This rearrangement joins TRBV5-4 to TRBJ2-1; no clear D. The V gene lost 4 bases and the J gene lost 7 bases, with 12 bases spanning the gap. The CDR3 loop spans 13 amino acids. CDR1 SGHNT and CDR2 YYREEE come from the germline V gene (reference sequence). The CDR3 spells CASSQGVENEQFF. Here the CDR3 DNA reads TGTGCCAGCAGCCAAGGAGTCGAAAATGAGCAGTTCTTC.

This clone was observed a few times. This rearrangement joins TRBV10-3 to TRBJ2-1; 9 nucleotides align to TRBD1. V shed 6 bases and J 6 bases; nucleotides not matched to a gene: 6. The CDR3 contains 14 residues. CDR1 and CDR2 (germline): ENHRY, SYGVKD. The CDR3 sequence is CAIRTGGNFNEQFF. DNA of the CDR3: TGTGCCATCAGGACAGGGGGGAACTTCAATGAGCAGTTCTTC.

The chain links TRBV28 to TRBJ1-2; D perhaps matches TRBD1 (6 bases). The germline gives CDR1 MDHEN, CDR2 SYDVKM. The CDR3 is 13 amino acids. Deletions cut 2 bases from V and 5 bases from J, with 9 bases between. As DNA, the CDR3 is TGTGCCAGCAGTTTAGGACAGTTATATGGCTACACCTTC. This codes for CASSLGQLYGYTF.